The 15 T cell receptor beta chains below were found in one sample sequenced in a study of blood T cell repertoires in COVID-19. The method was immunoSEQ multiplex PCR; TCRdb's version includes in-frame clones alone and lacks a portion of them. The data contain over 130,000 clones, over 80% of them singletons. Sequencing was carried out using peripheral blood. The receptors were gathered from a woman over 75 with acute or convalescent COVID-19.

The table lists this clone with a count of one. This chain uses TRBV5-5 with TRBJ1-5, with no clear D. The CDR3 totals 14 residues. V was clipped by 4 bases and J by 3 bases, with 11 bases between them. CDR1 and CDR2 (germline): SGHKS, YYEKEE (reference sequence). CDR3 residues: CASSPREYNQPQHF. The CDR3 bases are TGTGCCAGCAGCCCGAGGGAGTACAATCAGCCCCAGCATTTT.

The V gene is TRBV5-1, the J gene TRBJ1-1, with D possibly matching TRBD1 (5 bases). The CDR3 consists of 13 residues. The germline gives CDR1 SGHRS, CDR2 YFSETQ. V lost 4 bases and J lost 10, with 17 bases in between. The CDR3: CASSPTTMGGAFF. The DNA of the CDR3 is TGCGCCAGCAGCCCGACAACGATGGGGGGAGCTTTCTTT.

This chain uses TRBV2 with TRBJ2-2; maybe TRBD1 (6 bases). Germline assignment: CDR1 SNHLY and CDR2 FYNNEI. The CDR3 loop spans 14 amino acids. The V end was cut by 6 bases, the J end by 1 base, with 9 bases between. The CDR3 bases are TGTGCCAGCAGCCGGACAGTGAACACCGGGGAGCTGTTTTTT. It is translated as CASSRTVNTGELFF.

V usage is TRBV5-5 and J usage is TRBJ2-5; 10 nucleotides line up with TRBD1. The CDR3 spans 15 residues. V gave up 5 bases and J gave up 4 bases; unmatched junction bases: 8. In germline, CDR1 is SGHKS, CDR2 YYEKEE (reference sequence). CDR3 sequence: CASSEMTGGPETQYF. The CDR3, as DNA: TGTGCCAGCAGTGAAATGACAGGGGGCCCAGAGACCCAGTACTTC. Full variable domain (remainder filled in from reference TRBV5-5 and TRBJ2-5): DAGVTQSPTHLIKTRGQQVTLRCSPISGHKSVSWYQQVLGQGPQFIFQYYEKEERGRGNFPDRFSARQFPNYSSELNVNALLLGDSALYLCASSEMTGGPETQYFGPGTRLLVL.

The chain carries TRBV7-8 and TRBJ2-7, with TRBD2 identical over 7 bases. Germline V CDR1 and CDR2: SGHVS, FQNEAQ. The CDR3 is 14 residues long. The V gene end was trimmed by 5 bases and the J gene end by 2 bases; junction bases not matched to a gene: 6. CDR3 sequence reads: CASSRTGGPYEQYF. DNA of the CDR3: TGTGCCAGCAGCAGAACGGGGGGACCCTACGAGCAGTACTTC.

DNA for the CDR3: TGTGCCAGCAGTGAAGCATTCGGACAGGGGAAAAGAGGCTACACCTTC. This translates into CASSEAFGQGKRGYTF. V usage is TRBV6-1 and J usage is TRBJ1-2; 9 nucleotides match TRBD1. With 0 bases clipped from V and 8 bases from J, the junction kept 10 bases outside the gene matches. The germline V gene has CDR1 MNHNS and CDR2 SASEGT. The CDR3 totals 16 residues.

The CDR3 DNA sequence: TGTGCCAGCAGCTTGGGGGCTATGGGCCCCCAAGAGACCCAGTACTTC. Amino acids: CASSLGAMGPQETQYF. The rearrangement joins TRBV7-3 to TRBJ2-5, with D possibly TRBD1 on 6 matching bases. Germline values: CDR1 SGHTA, CDR2 FQGTGA. Trimming shortened V by 3 bases and J by 1 base, and 15 bases separated the two germline ends. This CDR3 spans 16 amino acids.

The chain carries TRBV6-5 and TRBJ1-3; 7 nucleotides match TRBD1. The length of the CDR3 is 14 residues. Per germline, CDR1 MNHEY and CDR2 SVGAGI. With 9 bases clipped from V and 8 bases from J, the junction kept 13 bases outside the gene matches. The CDR3 loop is CARPPGGGGDTIYF. In DNA, the CDR3 is TGTGCCAGACCCCCAGGGGGTGGAGGAGACACCATATATTTT.

The chain is built from TRBV10-3 and TRBJ2-7; 10 bases line up with TRBD1. With V trimmed by 6 bases and J by 0 bases, 2 bases remained unmatched. Germline V gene sequence: CDR1 ENHRY, CDR2 SYGVKD. This CDR3 region has 14 residues. The CDR3 loop reads CAIRGQGSSYEQYF. The CDR3, as DNA: TGTGCCATCAGGGGACAGGGGTCCTCCTACGAGCAGTACTTC.

The chain couples TRBV7-2 to TRBJ2-3; TRBD2 is a possible D gene (5 bases). Germline CDR1 and CDR2: SGHTA and FQGNSA. The CDR3 has 15 residues. V was pared by 3 bases and J by 0 bases, with 10 bases between. CDR3 in amino acids: CASSLTIRSTDTQYF. CDR3 in DNA: TGTGCCAGCAGCTTGACTATACGTAGCACAGATACGCAGTATTTT. Combining the CDR3 with reference TRBV7-2 and TRBJ2-3 gives the whole variable domain GAGVSQSPSNKVTEKGKDVELRCDPISGHTALYWYRQSLGQGLEFLIYFQGNSAPDKSGLPSDRFSAERTGGSVSTLTIQRTQQEDSAVYLCASSLTIRSTDTQYFGPGTRLTVL.

The chain has TRBV10-3 and TRBJ1-2; 7 nucleotides line up with TRBD1. The CDR3 has 13 residues. Germline assignment: CDR1 ENHRY and CDR2 SYGVKD. After removal of 6 bases from V and 4 bases from J, the junction contained 5 bases not matched to a gene. The CDR3 spells CAISATGIYGYTF. CDR3 bases: TGTGCCATCAGCGCGACAGGGATCTATGGCTACACCTTC.

This sequence joins TRBV30 and TRBJ2-3; D call uncertain. Trimming cost V 2 bases and J 0 bases, with 9 bases left between them. This CDR3 spans 14 amino acids. Germline values: CDR1 GTSNPN, CDR2 SVGIG (reference sequence). The CDR3 nucleotides read TGTGCCTGGAGTAAAGAAACTAGCACAGATACGCAGTATTTT. It encodes CAWSKETSTDTQYF.

This clone was recorded once. J is TRBJ1-4 and V is TRBV30, with TRBD1 identical over 7 bases. The V gene's germline CDR1 is GTSNPN and CDR2 SVGIG (reference sequence). J gave up 8 bases and V 3 bases, and 15 bases lay outside the gene matches. CDR3 length: 16 amino acids. In nucleotides, the CDR3 is TGTGCCTGGAGCCCCGGAATTGACAGGGTTGGAGAAAAACTGTTTTTT. Protein product: CAWSPGIDRVGEKLFF.

As DNA, the CDR3 is TGTGCCAGCAAACGAGCACAGGGGGCGTATGAAAAACTGTTTTTT. This gives the protein CASKRAQGAYEKLFF. J is TRBJ1-4 and V is TRBV6-6; TRBD1 aligns across 9 bases. The germline gives CDR1 MNHNY, CDR2 SVGAGI (reference sequence). The CDR3 has 15 residues. With 7 bases clipped from V and 6 bases from J, the junction kept 9 bases outside the gene matches.

The gene calls are TRBV5-1 and TRBJ2-7, with D possibly TRBD2 on 5 matching bases. Between the trimmed V and J ends, which lost 4 bases and 3 bases, there was a span of 11 bases. The V gene's germline CDR1 is SGHRS and CDR2 YFSETQ. This CDR3 region has 13 residues. DNA of the CDR3: TGCGCCAGCAGCACGGGAACGGGCTACGAGCAGTACTTC. This codes for CASSTGTGYEQYF.